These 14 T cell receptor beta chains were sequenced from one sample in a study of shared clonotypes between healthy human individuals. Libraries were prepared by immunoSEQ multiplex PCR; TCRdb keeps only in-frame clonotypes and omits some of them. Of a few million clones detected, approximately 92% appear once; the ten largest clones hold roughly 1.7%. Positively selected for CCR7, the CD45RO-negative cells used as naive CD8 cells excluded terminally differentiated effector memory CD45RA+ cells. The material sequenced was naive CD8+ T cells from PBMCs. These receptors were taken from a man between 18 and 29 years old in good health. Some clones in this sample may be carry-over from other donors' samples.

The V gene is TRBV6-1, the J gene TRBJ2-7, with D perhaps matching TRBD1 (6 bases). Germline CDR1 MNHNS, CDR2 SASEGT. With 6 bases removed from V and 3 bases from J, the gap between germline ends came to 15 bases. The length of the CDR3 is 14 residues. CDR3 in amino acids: CASSGWDIIYEQYF. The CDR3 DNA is TGTGCCAGCAGCGGATGGGACATTATCTACGAGCAGTACTTC.

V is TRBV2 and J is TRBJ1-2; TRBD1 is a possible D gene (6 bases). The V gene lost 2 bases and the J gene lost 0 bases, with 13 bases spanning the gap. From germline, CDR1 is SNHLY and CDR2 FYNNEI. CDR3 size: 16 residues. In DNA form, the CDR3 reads TGTGCCAGCAGTGAATGGGGGCCCACCCCTAACTATGGCTACACCTTC. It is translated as CASSEWGPTPNYGYTF.

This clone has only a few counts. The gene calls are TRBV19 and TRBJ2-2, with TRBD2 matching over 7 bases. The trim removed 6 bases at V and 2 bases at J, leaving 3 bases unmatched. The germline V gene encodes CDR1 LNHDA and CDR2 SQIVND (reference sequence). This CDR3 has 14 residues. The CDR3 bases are TGTGCCAGTAGACCGGGACTAAACACCGGGGAGCTGTTTTTT. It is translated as CASRPGLNTGELFF.

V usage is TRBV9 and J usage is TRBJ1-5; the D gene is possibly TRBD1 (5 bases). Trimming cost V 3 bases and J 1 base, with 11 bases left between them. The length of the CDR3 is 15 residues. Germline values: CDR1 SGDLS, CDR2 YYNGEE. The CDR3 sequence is CASSADGGSNQPQHF. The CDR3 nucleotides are TGTGCCAGCAGCGCCGACGGGGGGAGCAATCAGCCCCAGCATTTT.

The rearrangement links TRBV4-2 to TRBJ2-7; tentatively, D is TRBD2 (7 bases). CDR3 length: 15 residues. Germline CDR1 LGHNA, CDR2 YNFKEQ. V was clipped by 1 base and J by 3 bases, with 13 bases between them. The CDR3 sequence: CASSQVLGGGYEQYF. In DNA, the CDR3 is TGTGCCAGCAGCCAAGTTTTGGGAGGGGGCTACGAGCAGTACTTC.

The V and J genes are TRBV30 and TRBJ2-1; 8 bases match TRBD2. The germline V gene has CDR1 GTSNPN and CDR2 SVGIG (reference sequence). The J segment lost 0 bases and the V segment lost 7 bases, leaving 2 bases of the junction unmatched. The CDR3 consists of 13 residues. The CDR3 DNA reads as TGTGCCTCCCGGGGGGGCTCCTACAATGAGCAGTTCTTC. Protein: CASRGGSYNEQFF.

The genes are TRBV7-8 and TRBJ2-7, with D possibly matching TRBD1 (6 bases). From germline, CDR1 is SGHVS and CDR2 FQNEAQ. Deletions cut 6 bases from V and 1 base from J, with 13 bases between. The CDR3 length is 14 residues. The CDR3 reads CASSRRTGSYEQYF. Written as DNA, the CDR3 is TGTGCCAGCAGTCGAAGAACAGGGTCCTACGAGCAGTACTTC.

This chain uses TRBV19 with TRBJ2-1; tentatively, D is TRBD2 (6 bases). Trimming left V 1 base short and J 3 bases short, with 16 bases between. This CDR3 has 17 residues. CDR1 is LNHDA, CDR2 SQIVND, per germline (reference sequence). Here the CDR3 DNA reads TGTGCCAGTAGTATAGGACTTATCGGGAGAATCTACAATGAGCAGTTCTTC. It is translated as CASSIGLIGRIYNEQFF.

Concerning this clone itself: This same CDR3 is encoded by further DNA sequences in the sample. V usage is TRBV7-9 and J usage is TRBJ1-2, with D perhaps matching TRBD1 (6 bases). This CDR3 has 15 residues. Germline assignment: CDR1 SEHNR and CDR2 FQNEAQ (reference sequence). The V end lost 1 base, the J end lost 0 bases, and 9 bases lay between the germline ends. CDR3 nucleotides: TGTGCCAGCAGCTTAGGACAGGCGACTAACTATGGCTACACCTTC. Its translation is CASSLGQATNYGYTF.

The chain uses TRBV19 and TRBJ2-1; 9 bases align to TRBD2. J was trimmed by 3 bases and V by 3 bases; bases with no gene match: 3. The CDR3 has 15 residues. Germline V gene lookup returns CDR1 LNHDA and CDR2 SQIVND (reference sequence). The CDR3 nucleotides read TGTGCCAGTAGTATCCTAGCGGGGAACTACAATGAGCAGTTCTTC. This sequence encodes CASSILAGNYNEQFF.

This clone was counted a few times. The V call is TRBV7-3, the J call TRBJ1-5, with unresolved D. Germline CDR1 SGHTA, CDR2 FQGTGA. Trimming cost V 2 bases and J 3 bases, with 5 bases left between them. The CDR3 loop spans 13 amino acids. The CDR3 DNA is TGTGCCAGCAGCTTAGGGCACAATCAGCCCCAGCATTTT. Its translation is CASSLGHNQPQHF.

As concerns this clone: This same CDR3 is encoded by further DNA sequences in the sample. The CDR3 nucleotides read TGTGCCAGCAGTTTTAGACAGGGGAATCAGCCCCAGCATTTT. Protein product: CASSFRQGNQPQHF. The chain joins TRBV27 to TRBJ1-5; 8 positions agree with TRBD1. Germline CDR1 reads MNHEY; CDR2 reads SMNVEV (reference sequence). The trim removed 3 bases at V and 4 bases at J, leaving 2 bases unmatched. The CDR3 is 14 residues long.

The CDR3 DNA is TGTGCCAGCAGTTCCTCTATCCTGGGACTAGCGGGAGGACATTCCTACGAGCAGTACTTC. This sequence encodes CASSSSILGLAGGHSYEQYF. This rearrangement joins TRBV28 to TRBJ2-7; TRBD2 matches 15 bases. The CDR3 is 20 residues long. From germline, CDR1 is MDHEN and CDR2 SYDVKM. The V segment lost 4 bases and the J segment 1 base; nucleotides outside the gene matches: 14.

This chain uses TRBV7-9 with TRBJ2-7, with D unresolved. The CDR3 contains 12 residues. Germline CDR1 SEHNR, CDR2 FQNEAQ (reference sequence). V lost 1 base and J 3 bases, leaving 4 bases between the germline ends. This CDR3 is CASSLEDYEQYF. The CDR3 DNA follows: TGTGCCAGCAGCTTAGAAGACTACGAGCAGTACTTC.